One and the same sample provided the 26 T cell receptor beta chains below, sequenced in a study of T cells expressing NK-cell markers. TCRdb re-called the 5' RACE reads and gives one entry per CDR3 protein, without DNA. This sample contains roughly 180,000 distinct CDR3 sequences. Sequences were obtained from blood T cells: a sorted CD56 or NKG2C T cell subset, CD4+ or CD8+ T cells, or bulk PBMC T cells (not recorded which). The origin of the receptors is a man aged 18-75 years in good health.

The V and J genes are TRBV19 and TRBJ1-2. CDR3 length: 12 amino acids. The germline V gene encodes CDR1 LNHDA and CDR2 SQIVND (reference sequence). CDR3 protein: CASSRDNYGYTF. Full variable domain (remainder filled in from reference TRBV19 and TRBJ1-2): DGGITQSPKYLFRKEGQNVTLSCEQNLNHDAMYWYRQDPGQGLRLIYYSQIVNDFQKGDIAEGYSVSREKKESFPLTVTSAQKNPTAFYLCASSRDNYGYTFGSGTRLTVV.

CDR3 amino acids: CASSFLETQYF. The chain recombines TRBV5-4 with TRBJ2-5. CDR1 SGHNT and CDR2 YYREEE come from the germline V gene (reference sequence). The length of the CDR3 is 11 residues.

This chain links TRBV12-3 or TRBV12-4 with TRBJ2-7. CDR3 length: 14 amino acids. CDR3 amino acids: CASSLWGAIHEQYF.

The chain recombines TRBV5-1 with TRBJ1-2. The CDR3 has 11 amino acids. The V gene's germline CDR1 is SGHRS and CDR2 YFSETQ. This CDR3 is CASSFGGAYTF.

This chain joins TRBV3-1 and TRBJ2-5. Germline CDR1 reads LGHDT; CDR2 reads YNNKEL (reference sequence). The CDR3 has 14 amino acids. The CDR3: CASSHNYLMGTQYF.

The chain has TRBV7-9 and TRBJ2-5; the TCRdb D gene call, TRBD2, has no DNA to confirm it. The CDR3 consists of 17 residues. Germline CDR1 is SEHNR and CDR2 is FQNEAQ (reference sequence). CDR3 residues: CASSPRTSGGQQETQYF.

The chain uses TRBV11-2 and TRBJ1-2. The CDR3 sequence is 15 residues long. Germline assignment: CDR1 SGHAT and CDR2 FQNNGV. The CDR3 loop is CASSLELSARFGYTF.

The V call is TRBV20-1, the J call TRBJ1-1; TCRdb's D call, TRBD1, is unchecked because there is no DNA. The CDR3 runs to 15 residues. Germline values: CDR1 DFQATT, CDR2 SNEGSKA (reference sequence). The CDR3 reads CSARVAGEMNTEAFF.

This chain links TRBV21-1 with TRBJ2-7; as DNA is missing, the TRBD1 call by TCRdb cannot be tested. TRBV21-1 is an annotated pseudogene. The CDR3 loop spans 12 amino acids. The CDR3 loop is CASKREHYEQYF.

The genes are TRBV15 and TRBJ1-4; no DNA is available, so the TRBD1 call from TCRdb remains unchecked. Germline lookup yields CDR1 LNHNV and CDR2 YYDKDF (reference sequence). The CDR3 runs to 15 residues. This CDR3 reads CATRVRQTNNEKLFF. Combining the CDR3 with reference TRBV15 and TRBJ1-4 gives the whole variable domain DAMVIQNPRYQVTQFGKPVTLSCSQTLNHNVMYWYQQKSSQAPKLLFHYYDKDFNNEADTPDNFQSRRPNTSFCFLDIRSPGLGDTAMYLCATRVRQTNNEKLFFGSGTQLSVL.

The chain uses TRBV30 and TRBJ2-7; the TCRdb D gene call, TRBD2, has no DNA to confirm it. The V gene's germline CDR1 is GTSNPN and CDR2 SVGIG (reference sequence). The CDR3 has 14 amino acids. The CDR3 sequence is CAWSVQGPSYEQYF.

The CDR3 loop is CASSELGAFTGELFF. This rearrangement joins TRBV6-1 to TRBJ2-2; TCRdb picks TRBD1, but there is no DNA to check that call. The CDR3 length is 15 residues. Germline values: CDR1 MNHNS, CDR2 SASEGT.

The genes are TRBV9 and TRBJ2-1. This CDR3 contains 15 residues. In germline, CDR1 is SGDLS, CDR2 YYNGEE. CDR3 sequence: CASSVVSMTRNEQFF.

This chain's CDR3 is CASSWTDRTNSPLHF. The genes are TRBV5-6 and TRBJ1-6; the TCRdb call, TRBD1, lacks DNA for checking. The CDR3 has 15 amino acids. CDR1 and CDR2 from the germline V gene are SGHDT and YYEEEE.

The J gene is TRBJ1-2, the V gene TRBV7-8. The CDR3 sequence is 14 residues long. In germline, CDR1 is SGHVS, CDR2 FQNEAQ. The CDR3 loop reads CASSLGAWDYGYTF. Based on the CDR3 plus reference TRBV7-8 and TRBJ1-2, the full variable domain is GAGVSQSPRYKVAKRGQDVALRCDPISGHVSLFWYQQALGQGPEFLTYFQNEAQLDKSGLPSDRFFAERPEGSVSTLKIQRTQQEDSAVYLCASSLGAWDYGYTFGSGTRLTVV.

V is TRBV2 and J is TRBJ1-1. CDR1 is SNHLY and CDR2 is FYNNEI in the germline V gene. CDR3 length equals 12 residues. CDR3 amino acids: CASSRPPTGDFF.

The chain recombines TRBV7-8 with TRBJ2-1; absent DNA, TCRdb's TRBD1 call cannot be checked. Germline CDR1 is SGHVS and CDR2 is FQNEAQ. CDR3 length equals 13 residues. This CDR3 reads CASSPHRGEEQFF.

The rearrangement uses TRBV19 and TRBJ1-1; TCRdb's D call, TRBD1, is unchecked because there is no DNA. Germline values: CDR1 LNHDA, CDR2 SQIVND (reference sequence). The CDR3 has 14 amino acids. The CDR3 loop reads CASTPQGARTEAFF.

The CDR3 sequence: CASSLHRSSGNTIYF. V and J are TRBV11-2 and TRBJ1-3. From germline, CDR1 is SGHAT and CDR2 FQNNGV. The CDR3 spans 15 residues.

The CDR3 sequence: CASSQGGAASSYEQYF. The chain links TRBV9 to TRBJ2-7; TCRdb designates TRBD2, a call that cannot be tested without DNA. There are 16 residues in the CDR3. The germline V gene encodes CDR1 SGDLS and CDR2 YYNGEE.

CDR3 amino acids: CASSLQGPSSYEQYF. V usage is TRBV27 and J usage is TRBJ2-7; TCRdb returns TRBD2, unconfirmable since there is no DNA. Germline lookup yields CDR1 MNHEY and CDR2 SMNVEV (reference sequence). The length of the CDR3 is 15 residues.

The chain joins TRBV7-6 to TRBJ2-7; TCRdb proposes TRBD1, but this gene call is untestable without DNA. Germline V CDR1 and CDR2: SGHVS, FNYEAQ. CDR3 size: 16 residues. CDR3 loop: CASSLAGGRSSYEQYF.

The chain employs TRBV7-8 and TRBJ1-1; the D call of TRBD1 rests on TCRdb alone, since no DNA is present to check it. The CDR3 has 19 residues. Germline V gene sequence: CDR1 SGHVS, CDR2 FQNEAQ. This CDR3 is CASSLESGSLGQGDTEAFF.

The CDR3 region is CASSATGFEQYF. The genes are TRBV14 and TRBJ2-7. Germline V gene lookup returns CDR1 SGHDN and CDR2 FVKESK. This CDR3 comprises 12 residues.

The rearrangement links TRBV30 to TRBJ2-1; the TCRdb D gene call, TRBD2, has no DNA to confirm it. Germline CDR1 and CDR2: GTSNPN and SVGIG (reference sequence). The CDR3 is 14 residues long. This CDR3 reads CAWSVWQGEGEQFF.

The V and J genes are TRBV29-1 and TRBJ1-2; lacking DNA, the TRBD1 call made by TCRdb goes unchecked. This CDR3 has 14 amino acids. Germline V CDR1 and CDR2: SQVTM, ANQGSEA. The CDR3 sequence is CSVEDHGGPYGYTF.